A single sample gave rise to the 3 T cell receptor beta chains below, sequenced in a study of blood T cell repertoires in COVID-19. Some clones are missing from TCRdb's copy, which holds only in-frame ones; the method was immunoSEQ multiplex PCR. In the table there are approximately 40,000 clones, about 80% of which are singletons. The source material was peripheral blood. The receptor set was obtained from a human donor in a cohort sampled during active COVID-19.

This chain joins TRBV6-5 and TRBJ1-5, with 8 bases identical to TRBD1. V was clipped by 6 bases and J by 3 bases; unmatched bases: 7. This CDR3 has 15 residues. Germline values: CDR1 MNHEY, CDR2 SVGAGI. The CDR3 is CASRMTGVDNQPQHF. The CDR3 region has the DNA TGTGCCAGCAGGATGACAGGGGTGGACAATCAGCCCCAGCATTTT.

The V gene is TRBV5-1, the J gene TRBJ2-7; possible D gene TRBD2, 5 bases. The ends were cut back, 4 bases at V and 2 bases at J, with 7 bases in the middle. Germline V gives CDR1 SGHRS, CDR2 YFSETQ. There are 12 residues in the CDR3. The CDR3 nucleotides are TGCGCCAGCAGCCCCGGGACCTACGAGCAGTACTTC. Protein: CASSPGTYEQYF. The variable domain in full, completed from reference TRBV5-1 and TRBJ2-7, reads KAGVTQTPRYLIKTRGQQVTLSCSPISGHRSVSWYQQTPGQGLQFLFEYFSETQRNKGNFPGRFSGRQFSNSRSEMNVSTLELGDSALYLCASSPGTYEQYFGPGTRLTVT.

The table lists this clone with a count of one. The rearrangement joins TRBV11-2 to TRBJ2-7, with 9 bases that match TRBD2. The J segment lost 2 bases and the V segment lost 2 bases, leaving 7 bases of the junction unmatched. The CDR3 has 16 amino acids. Looked up from germline, CDR1 is SGHAT and CDR2 is FQNNGV. The CDR3 DNA reads TGTGCCAGCAGCTTATCAGCCAGCGGGGGGCCCTACGAGCAGTACTTC. This sequence encodes CASSLSASGGPYEQYF.